This TCR beta chain was sequenced for a study of T cells expressing NK-cell markers. Whole-study context: The study drew TCR beta repertoires from sorted CD3+CD56+NKG2C+, CD3+CD56+NKG2C- and CD3+CD56-NKG2C+ T cells.

The germline V gene encodes CDR1 MNHEY and CDR2 SMNVEV (reference sequence). The CDR3 totals 16 residues. TCRdb derives one entry per CDR3 protein from the 5' RACE reads, leaving out DNA. The table counts some 150,000 distinct CDR3 sequences; approximately 12% lies in the top ten. This clonotype was sampled from a man between 18 and 35 years old in good health. Sequenced: blood T cells: a sorted CD56 or NKG2C T cell subset, CD4+ or CD8+ T cells, or bulk PBMC T cells (not recorded which). The rearrangement joins TRBV27 to TRBJ2-1; the TRBD2 assignment by TCRdb is unverifiable without DNA. The CDR3 reads CASSSLAGGIRNEQFF.